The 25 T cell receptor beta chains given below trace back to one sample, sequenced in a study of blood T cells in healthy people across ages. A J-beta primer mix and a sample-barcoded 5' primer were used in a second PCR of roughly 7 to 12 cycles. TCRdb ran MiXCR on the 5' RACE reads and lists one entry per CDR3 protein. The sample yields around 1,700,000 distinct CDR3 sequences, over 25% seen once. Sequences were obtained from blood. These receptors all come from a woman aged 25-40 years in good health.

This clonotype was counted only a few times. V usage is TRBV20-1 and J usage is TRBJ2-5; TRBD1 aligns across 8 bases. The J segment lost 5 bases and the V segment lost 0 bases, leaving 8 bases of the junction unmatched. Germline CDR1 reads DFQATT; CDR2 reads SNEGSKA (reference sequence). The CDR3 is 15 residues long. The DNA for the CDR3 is TGCAGTGCTAGAGATGGGACAGGCGGGGCGGAGACCCAGTACTTC. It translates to CSARDGTGGAETQYF.

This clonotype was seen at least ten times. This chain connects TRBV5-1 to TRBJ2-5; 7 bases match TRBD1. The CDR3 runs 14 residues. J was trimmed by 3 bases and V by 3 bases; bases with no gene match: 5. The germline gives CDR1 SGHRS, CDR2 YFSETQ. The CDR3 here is CASSSGQREETQYF. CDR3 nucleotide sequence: TGCGCCAGCAGCTCGGGACAGCGAGAAGAGACCCAGTACTTC.

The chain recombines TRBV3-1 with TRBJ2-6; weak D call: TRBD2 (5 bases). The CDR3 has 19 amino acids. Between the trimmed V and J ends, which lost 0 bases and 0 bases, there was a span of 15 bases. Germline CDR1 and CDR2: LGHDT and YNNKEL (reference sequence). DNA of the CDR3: TGTGCCAGCAGCCAAGACGGTCCAGGACTGTCCTCTGGGGCCAACGTCCTGACTTTC. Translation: CASSQDGPGLSSGANVLTF.

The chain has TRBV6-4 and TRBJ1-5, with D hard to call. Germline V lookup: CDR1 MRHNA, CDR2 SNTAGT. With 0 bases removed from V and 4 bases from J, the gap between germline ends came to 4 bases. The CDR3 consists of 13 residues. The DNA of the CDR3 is TGTGCCAGCAGTGACTCCCAAAATCAGCCCCAGCATTTT. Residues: CASSDSQNQPQHF.

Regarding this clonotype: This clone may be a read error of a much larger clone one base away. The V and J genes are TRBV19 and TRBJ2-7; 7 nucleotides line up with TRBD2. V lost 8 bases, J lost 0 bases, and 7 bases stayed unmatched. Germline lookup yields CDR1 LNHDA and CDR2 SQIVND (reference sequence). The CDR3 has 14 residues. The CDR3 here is CASSTSTSSYEQYF. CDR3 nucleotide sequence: TGTGCCAGTTCGACTAGCACGAGCTCCTACGAGCAGTACTTC. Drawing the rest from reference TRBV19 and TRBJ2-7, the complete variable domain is DGGITQSPKYLFRKEGQNVTLSCEQNLNHDAMYWYRQDPGQGLRLIYYSQIVNDFQKGDIAEGYSVSREKKESFPLTVTSAQKNPTAFYLCASSTSTSSYEQYFGPGTRLTVT.

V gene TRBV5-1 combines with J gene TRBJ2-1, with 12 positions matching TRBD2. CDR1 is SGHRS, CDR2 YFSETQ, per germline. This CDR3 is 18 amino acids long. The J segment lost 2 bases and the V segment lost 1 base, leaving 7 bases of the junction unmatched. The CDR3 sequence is CASSLTRPSGGAYNEQFF. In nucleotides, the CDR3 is TGCGCCAGCAGCTTGACTCGGCCTAGCGGGGGGGCCTACAATGAGCAGTTCTTC.

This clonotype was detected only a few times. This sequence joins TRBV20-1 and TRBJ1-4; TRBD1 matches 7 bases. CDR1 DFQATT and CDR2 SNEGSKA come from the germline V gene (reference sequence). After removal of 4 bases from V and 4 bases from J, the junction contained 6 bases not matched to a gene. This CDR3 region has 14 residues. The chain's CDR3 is CSAINRGNNEKLFF. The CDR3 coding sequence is TGCAGTGCTATAAACAGGGGTAATAATGAAAAACTGTTTTTT.

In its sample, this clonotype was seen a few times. The chain's CDR3 is CASSLIWQGASETQYF. The DNA of the CDR3 is TGCGCCAGCAGCTTGATCTGGCAGGGGGCCTCAGAGACCCAGTACTTC. This chain uses TRBV5-1 with TRBJ2-5, with TRBD1 matching 8 bases. Germline assignment: CDR1 SGHRS and CDR2 YFSETQ. Trimming took 1 base from V and 4 from J; bases not matched to a gene: 9. The CDR3 consists of 16 residues. Together with reference TRBV5-1 and TRBJ2-5, the CDR3 gives the full variable domain: KAGVTQTPRYLIKTRGQQVTLSCSPISGHRSVSWYQQTPGQGLQFLFEYFSETQRNKGNFPGRFSGRQFSNSRSEMNVSTLELGDSALYLCASSLIWQGASETQYFGPGTRLLVL.

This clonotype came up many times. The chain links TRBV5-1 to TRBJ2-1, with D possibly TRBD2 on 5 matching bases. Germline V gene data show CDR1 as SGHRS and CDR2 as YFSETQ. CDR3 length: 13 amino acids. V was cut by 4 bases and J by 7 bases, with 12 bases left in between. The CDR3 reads CASSPPGVNEQFF. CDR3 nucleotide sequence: TGCGCCAGCAGCCCGCCCGGGGTTAATGAGCAGTTCTTC.

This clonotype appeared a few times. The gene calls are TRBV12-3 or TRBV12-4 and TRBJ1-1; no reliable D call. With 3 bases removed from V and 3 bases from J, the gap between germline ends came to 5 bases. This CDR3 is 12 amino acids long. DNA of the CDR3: TGTGCCAGCAGTTTTTCACACACTGAAGCTTTCTTT. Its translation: CASSFSHTEAFF.

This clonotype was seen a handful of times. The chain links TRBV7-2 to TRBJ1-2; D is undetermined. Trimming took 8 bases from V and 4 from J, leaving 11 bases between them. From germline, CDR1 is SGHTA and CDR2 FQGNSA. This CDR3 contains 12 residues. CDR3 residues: CASGDQLYGYTF. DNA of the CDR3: TGTGCCAGCGGGGATCAACTCTATGGCTACACCTTC. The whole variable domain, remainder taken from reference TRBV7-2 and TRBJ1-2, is GAGVSQSPSNKVTEKGKDVELRCDPISGHTALYWYRQSLGQGLEFLIYFQGNSAPDKSGLPSDRFSAERTGGSVSTLTIQRTQQEDSAVYLCASGDQLYGYTFGSGTRLTVV.

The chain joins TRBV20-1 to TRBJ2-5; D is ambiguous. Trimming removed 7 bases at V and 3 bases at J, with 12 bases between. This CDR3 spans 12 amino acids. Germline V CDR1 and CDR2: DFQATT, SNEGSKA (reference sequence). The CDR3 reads CSVSRLKETQYF. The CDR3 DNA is TGCAGTGTTAGTAGGCTGAAAGAGACCCAGTACTTC.

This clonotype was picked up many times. As DNA, the CDR3 is TGCGCCAGCAGCTTGGGGCAACTAGCGGGAGAGGATGAGCAGTTCTTC. It encodes CASSLGQLAGEDEQFF. The V gene is TRBV5-1, the J gene TRBJ2-1; 11 bases match TRBD2. This CDR3 is 16 amino acids long. The V gene's germline CDR1 is SGHRS and CDR2 YFSETQ. The V segment lost 0 bases and the J segment 8 bases; nucleotides outside the gene matches: 7. The whole variable domain, filled in from reference TRBV5-1 and TRBJ2-1, reads KAGVTQTPRYLIKTRGQQVTLSCSPISGHRSVSWYQQTPGQGLQFLFEYFSETQRNKGNFPGRFSGRQFSNSRSEMNVSTLELGDSALYLCASSLGQLAGEDEQFFGPGTRLTVL.

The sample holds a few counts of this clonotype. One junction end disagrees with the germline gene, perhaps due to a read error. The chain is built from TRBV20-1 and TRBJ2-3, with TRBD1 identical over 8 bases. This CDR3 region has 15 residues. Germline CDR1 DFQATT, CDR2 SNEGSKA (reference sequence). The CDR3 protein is CSAHSDRGNTDTRYF. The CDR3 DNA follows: TGCAGTGCTCATTCCGACAGGGGAAACACAGATACGCGGTATTTT.

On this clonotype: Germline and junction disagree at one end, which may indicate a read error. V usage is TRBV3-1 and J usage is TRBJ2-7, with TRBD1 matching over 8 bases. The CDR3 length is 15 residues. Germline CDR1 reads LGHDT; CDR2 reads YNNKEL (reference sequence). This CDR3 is CAISPQGASAYEQYF. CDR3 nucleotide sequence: TGTGCCATCAGCCCTCAGGGGGCGTCGGCCTACGAGCAGTACTTC.

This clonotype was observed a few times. This chain's CDR3 is CASSLAVGNYGYTF. The DNA for the CDR3 is TGTGCCAGCAGCTTAGCGGTCGGCAACTATGGCTACACCTTC. The chain carries TRBV7-6 and TRBJ1-2; D not certain. V was pared by 0 bases and J by 2 bases, with 7 bases between. Germline V gene sequence: CDR1 SGHVS, CDR2 FNYEAQ. The CDR3 has 14 residues.

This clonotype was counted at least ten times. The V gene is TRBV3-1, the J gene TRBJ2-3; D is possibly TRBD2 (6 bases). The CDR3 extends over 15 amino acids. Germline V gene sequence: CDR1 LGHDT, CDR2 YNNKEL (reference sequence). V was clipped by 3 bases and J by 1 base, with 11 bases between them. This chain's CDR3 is CASSQGGGGTDTQYF. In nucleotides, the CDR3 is TGTGCCAGCAGCCAGGGAGGCGGTGGCACAGATACGCAGTATTTT.

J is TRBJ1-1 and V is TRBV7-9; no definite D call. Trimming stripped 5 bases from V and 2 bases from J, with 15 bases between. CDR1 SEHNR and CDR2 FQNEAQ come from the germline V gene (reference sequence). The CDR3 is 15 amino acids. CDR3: CASSRQEPLNTEAFF. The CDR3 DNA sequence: TGTGCCAGCAGCAGGCAGGAACCCCTTAACACTGAAGCTTTCTTT.

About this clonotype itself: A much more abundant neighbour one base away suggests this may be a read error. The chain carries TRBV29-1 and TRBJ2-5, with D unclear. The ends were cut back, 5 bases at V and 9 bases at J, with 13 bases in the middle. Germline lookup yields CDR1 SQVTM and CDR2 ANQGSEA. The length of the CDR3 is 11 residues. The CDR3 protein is CSVPGGEAQYF. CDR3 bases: TGCAGCGTTCCGGGCGGTGAGGCCCAGTACTTC. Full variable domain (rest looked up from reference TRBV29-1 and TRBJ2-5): SAVISQKPSRDICQRGTSLTIQCQVDSQVTMMFWYRQQPGQSLTLIATANQGSEATYESGFVIDKFPISRPNLTFSTLTVSNMSPEDSSIYLCSVPGGEAQYFGPGTRLLVL.

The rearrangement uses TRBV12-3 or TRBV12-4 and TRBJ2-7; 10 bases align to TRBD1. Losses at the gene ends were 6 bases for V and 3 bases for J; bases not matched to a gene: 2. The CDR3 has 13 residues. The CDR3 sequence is CASRTGGHYEQYF. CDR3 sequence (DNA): TGTGCCAGCAGGACAGGGGGCCACTACGAGCAGTACTTC.

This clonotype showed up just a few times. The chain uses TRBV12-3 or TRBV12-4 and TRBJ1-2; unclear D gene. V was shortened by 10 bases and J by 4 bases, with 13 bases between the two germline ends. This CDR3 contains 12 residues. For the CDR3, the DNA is TGTGCCACCACTCCCCATTCCTATGGCTACACCTTC. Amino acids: CATTPHSYGYTF.

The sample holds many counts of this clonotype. CDR3: CSARDGGTGLDEQYF. In DNA, the CDR3 is TGCAGTGCTAGAGATGGTGGGACAGGGCTGGACGAGCAGTACTTC. The chain joins TRBV20-1 to TRBJ2-7; 9 bases map to TRBD1. The CDR3 covers 15 residues. The trim removed 0 bases at V and 5 bases at J, leaving 8 bases unmatched. Germline V CDR1 and CDR2: DFQATT, SNEGSKA (reference sequence).

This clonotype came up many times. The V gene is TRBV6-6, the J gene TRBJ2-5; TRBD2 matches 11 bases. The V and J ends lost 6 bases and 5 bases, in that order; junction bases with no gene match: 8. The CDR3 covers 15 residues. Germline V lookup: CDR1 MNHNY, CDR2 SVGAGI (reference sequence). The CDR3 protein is CASRGSGGAMETQYF. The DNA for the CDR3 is TGTGCCAGCAGGGGTAGCGGGGGGGCTATGGAGACCCAGTACTTC.

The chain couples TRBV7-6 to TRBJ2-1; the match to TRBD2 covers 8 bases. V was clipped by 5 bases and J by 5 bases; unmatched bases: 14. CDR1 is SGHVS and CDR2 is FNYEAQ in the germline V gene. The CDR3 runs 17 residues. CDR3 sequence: CASSPEVWTSRDNEQFF. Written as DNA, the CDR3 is TGTGCCAGCAGCCCGGAGGTCTGGACTAGCAGAGACAATGAGCAGTTCTTC. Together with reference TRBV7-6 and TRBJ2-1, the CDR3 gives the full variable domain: GAGVSQSPRYKVTKRGQDVALRCDPISGHVSLYWYRQALGQGPEFLTYFNYEAQQDKSGLPNDRFSAERPEGSISTLTIQRTEQRDSAMYRCASSPEVWTSRDNEQFFGPGTRLTVL.

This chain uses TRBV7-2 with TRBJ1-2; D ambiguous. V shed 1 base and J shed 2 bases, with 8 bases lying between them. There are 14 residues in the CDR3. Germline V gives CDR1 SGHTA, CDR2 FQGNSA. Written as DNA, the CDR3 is TGTGCCAGCAGCTTAGGACCGAGAAACTATGGCTACACCTTC. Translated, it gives CASSLGPRNYGYTF.